One and the same sample provided the 25 T cell receptor beta chains below, sequenced in a study of OX40 agonist ivuxolimab in advanced cancers. Sequencing was performed with immunoSEQ multiplex PCR; in TCRdb, only in-frame clones are kept and a portion is missing. The sample lists 50,000 to 65,000 clones, nearly 95% occurring once. The source material was CD4+ or CD8+ T cells sorted from blood, sampled in a trial of the OX40 agonist ivuxolimab. These receptors were obtained from an adult with an advanced solid tumor such as melanoma, head and neck, liver or kidney cancer.

The chain joins TRBV5-6 to TRBJ1-1; 8 bases line up with TRBD1. The CDR3 sequence is 15 residues long. From germline, CDR1 is SGHDT and CDR2 YYEEEE. V lost 1 base and J lost 7; bases outside the gene matches: 9. CDR3 residues: CASSLQGQERIEAFF. DNA of the CDR3: TGTGCCAGCAGCTTGCAGGGACAGGAAAGGATTGAAGCTTTCTTT.

This clone was picked up a small number of times. V and J are TRBV5-1 and TRBJ1-2, with D unclear. The V and J ends lost 0 bases and 4 bases respectively, with 10 bases between them. Germline values: CDR1 SGHRS, CDR2 YFSETQ. The CDR3 is 14 amino acids. This CDR3 is CASSLEAGSYGYTF. In DNA form, the CDR3 reads TGCGCCAGCAGCTTGGAGGCAGGATCCTATGGCTACACCTTC.

The V call is TRBV2, the J call TRBJ2-3; D unresolved. This CDR3 is 14 amino acids long. Germline CDR1 is SNHLY and CDR2 is FYNNEI. V was clipped by 3 bases and J by 1 base, with 8 bases between them. The CDR3 region is CASSENGGTDTQYF. CDR3 nucleotides: TGTGCCAGCAGTGAGAACGGCGGCACAGATACGCAGTATTTT. Supplemented by reference TRBV2 and TRBJ2-3, the full variable domain reads EPEVTQTPSHQVTQMGQEVILRCVPISNHLYFYWYRQILGQKVEFLVSFYNNEISEKSEIFDDQFSVERPDGSNFTLKIRSTKLEDSAMYFCASSENGGTDTQYFGPGTRLTVL.

V and J are TRBV20-1 and TRBJ2-4; D not resolved. Between the trimmed V and J ends, which lost 7 bases and 5 bases, there was a span of 6 bases. Germline V lookup: CDR1 DFQATT, CDR2 SNEGSKA (reference sequence). This CDR3 is built from 10 residues. The CDR3: CSGWENIQYF. The DNA of the CDR3 is TGCAGTGGTTGGGAAAACATTCAGTACTTC.

The chain combines TRBV9 with TRBJ1-1; maybe TRBD1 (5 bases). CDR3 size: 13 residues. Germline CDR1 SGDLS, CDR2 YYNGEE. Trimming stripped 2 bases from V and 4 bases from J, with 9 bases between. The DNA for the CDR3 is TGTGCCAGCAGCGTTAGCGGGACCACTGAAGCTTTCTTT. It is translated as CASSVSGTTEAFF.

CDR3 coding DNA: TGTGCCAGCAGCTCACCGGGAAGCTCTGGAAACACCATATATTTT. Its protein product is CASSSPGSSGNTIYF. The chain carries TRBV9 and TRBJ1-3; no reliable D call. The germline V gene has CDR1 SGDLS and CDR2 YYNGEE. Trimming removed 4 bases from V and 0 bases from J, with 11 bases in between. This CDR3 contains 15 residues.

The chain employs TRBV6-1 and TRBJ2-1; possibly TRBD1 for D (5 bases). Trimming took 1 base from V and 6 from J, leaving 10 bases between them. CDR3 length equals 14 residues. The germline V gene has CDR1 MNHNS and CDR2 SASEGT. The CDR3, as DNA: TGTGCCAGCAGTGAAGGCCGCAGGGTCAATGAGCAGTTCTTC. Translation: CASSEGRRVNEQFF.

V gene TRBV4-3 combines with J gene TRBJ2-5, with no clear D. Germline V gives CDR1 LGHNA, CDR2 YSLEER. V was cut by 5 bases and J by 4 bases, with 14 bases left in between. The CDR3 sequence is 14 residues long. CDR3: CASSARLQRETQYF. CDR3 coding DNA: TGCGCCAGCAGCGCCCGACTCCAGAGAGAGACCCAGTACTTC.

This sequence joins TRBV6-6 and TRBJ2-1, with D unclear. CDR3 length: 12 residues. The germline V gene encodes CDR1 MNHNY and CDR2 SVGAGI (reference sequence). V was cut by 6 bases and J by 8 bases, with 11 bases left in between. CDR3 protein: CASRPSADEQFF. The CDR3 nucleotides read TGTGCCAGCAGACCCTCCGCGGATGAGCAGTTCTTC.

The genes are TRBV6-5 and TRBJ1-1, with D perhaps matching TRBD1 (6 bases). Germline values: CDR1 MNHEY, CDR2 SVGAGI. Trimming took off 0 bases at V and 2 bases at J, with 10 bases between the two ends. The CDR3 has 15 amino acids. CDR3 residues: CASSYSGGPNTEAFF. The CDR3, as DNA: TGTGCCAGCAGTTACTCCGGGGGGCCAAACACTGAAGCTTTCTTT.

J is TRBJ2-1 and V is TRBV4-2; D possibly matches TRBD1 or TRBD2 (6 bases each). CDR3 size: 19 residues. V dropped 0 bases and J dropped 3 bases, with 21 bases sitting between them. Looked up from germline, CDR1 is LGHNA and CDR2 is YNFKEQ. CDR3 region: CASSQDSSLGAGLYNEQFF. The CDR3 DNA reads TGTGCCAGCAGCCAAGATTCTTCTTTGGGGGCGGGACTCTACAATGAGCAGTTCTTC.

To note about this clone: A read error may produce the germline difference seen at one junction end. The rearrangement links TRBV5-3 to TRBJ2-7; D is undetermined. TRBV5-3 is reported as an ORF; its role is uncertain. This CDR3 has 13 residues. CDR3 sequence: CASSLYLAYEQYF. In DNA, the CDR3 is TGTGCCAGCAGCTTGTATTTGGCCTACGAGCAGTACTTC.

The chain combines TRBV6-5 with TRBJ2-3, with 8 bases that match TRBD2. The CDR3 has 16 residues. Germline CDR1 reads MNHEY; CDR2 reads SVGAGI. V was pared by 4 bases and J by 0 bases, with 6 bases of the junction left unmatched. The CDR3 DNA is TGTGCCAGCAGTTTGACTAGCGCCCCTAGCACAGATACGCAGTATTTT. Amino acid sequence: CASSLTSAPSTDTQYF.

The V and J genes are TRBV6-1 and TRBJ2-7, with D unresolved. The V gene lost 6 bases and the J gene lost 3 bases, with 6 bases spanning the gap. The germline CDR1 and CDR2 sequences are MNHNS and SASEGT. This CDR3 has 11 residues. The CDR3 DNA reads as TGTGCCAGCAGACACAGCTACGAGCAGTACTTC. Translation: CASRHSYEQYF.

The gene calls are TRBV11-2 and TRBJ2-5; 10 bases align to TRBD1. V dropped 5 bases and J dropped 0; count of bases not matched to a gene: 12. The V gene's germline CDR1 is SGHAT and CDR2 FQNNGV. CDR3 size: 18 residues. The CDR3, as DNA: TGTGCCAGCAGCCTCGGGCCTATGGGACAGGGGAACCAAGAGACCCAGTACTTC. Translated, it gives CASSLGPMGQGNQETQYF.

Concerning this clone itself: A junction boundary mismatches the germline segment, possibly from a read error. The chain combines TRBV27 with TRBJ2-7; TRBD1 is a possible D gene (6 bases). Germline V gene lookup returns CDR1 MNHEY and CDR2 SMNVEV (reference sequence). CDR3 length: 14 residues. The chain's CDR3 is CAGSLEVQGYEQYF. In nucleotides, the CDR3 is TGTGCCGGCAGTTTAGAGGTACAGGGCTACGAGCAGTACTTC.

This clone has a single count. This chain connects TRBV11-3 to TRBJ1-1; D ambiguous. Trimming took off 3 bases at V and 4 bases at J, with 9 bases between the two ends. The CDR3 contains 13 residues. Germline V gives CDR1 SGHNT, CDR2 YENEEA. For the CDR3, the DNA is TGTGCCAGCAGCTTTGAGGGCGCCACTGAAGCTTTCTTT. It specifies CASSFEGATEAFF.

This sequence joins TRBV7-8 and TRBJ2-5, with D uncertain. The ends were cut back, 3 bases at V and 3 bases at J, with 11 bases in the middle. Germline CDR1 is SGHVS and CDR2 is FQNEAQ. This CDR3 spans 14 amino acids. The CDR3 region has the DNA TGTGCCAGCAGCTTGCTAGTAACGGAAGAGACCCAGTACTTC. This codes for CASSLLVTEETQYF.

The chain combines TRBV19 with TRBJ2-5, with D perhaps TRBD1 or TRBD2 (5 bases each). V lost 10 bases and J lost 4, with 16 bases in between. This CDR3 spans 13 amino acids. The germline gives CDR1 LNHDA, CDR2 SQIVND (reference sequence). CDR3 loop: CATRDGLAETQYF. In DNA form, the CDR3 reads TGTGCCACCCGGGACGGCCTTGCAGAGACCCAGTACTTC.

This clone occurred a few times. A read error may account for a junction end that differs from germline. The V and J genes are TRBV27 and TRBJ1-1; no definite D call. Germline CDR1 and CDR2: MNHEY and SMNVEV (reference sequence). The CDR3 totals 11 residues. As DNA, the CDR3 is TGTGCCAGCAGTTCATCCCCCCGGGATGTCTTT. Its translation is CASSSSPRDVF.

The chain employs TRBV11-3 and TRBJ2-1, with 14 bases aligning to TRBD2. CDR1 is SGHNT and CDR2 is YENEEA in the germline V gene. V was clipped by 6 bases and J by 1 base; unmatched bases: 8. The CDR3 loop spans 18 amino acids. The CDR3 region is CASSSGTSGRGSYNEQFF. In DNA form, the CDR3 reads TGTGCCAGCAGTTCCGGGACTAGCGGGAGAGGGTCCTACAATGAGCAGTTCTTC.

The chain carries TRBV6-1 and TRBJ1-5; no definite D call. This CDR3 has 14 residues. In germline, CDR1 is MNHNS, CDR2 SASEGT. With 4 bases removed from V and 2 bases from J, the gap between germline ends came to 9 bases. The CDR3 region is CASSGEGGNQPQHF. The CDR3 DNA reads as TGTGCCAGCAGTGGGGAAGGCGGCAATCAGCCCCAGCATTTT.

The chain is built from TRBV10-3 and TRBJ1-1; 7 bases map to TRBD1. Per the germline V gene, CDR1 is ENHRY and CDR2 is SYGVKD. The CDR3 consists of 13 residues. The junction had 8 bases not matched to a gene; V was cut back by 11 bases and J by 2 bases. The CDR3 here is CAAGEGANTEAFF. The CDR3 coding sequence is TGTGCCGCCGGGGAGGGGGCCAACACTGAAGCTTTCTTT.

The chain is built from TRBV4-2 and TRBJ2-7; a weak D match, TRBD1 (6 bases). Germline values: CDR1 LGHNA, CDR2 YNFKEQ. The CDR3 consists of 13 residues. V lost 3 bases and J lost 3, with 9 bases in between. DNA of the CDR3: TGTGCCAGCAGCCAGGGACAAGACTACGAGCAGTACTTC. Translation gives CASSQGQDYEQYF.

This clone was seen a handful of times. The rearrangement uses TRBV27 and TRBJ2-7; D is ambiguous. The CDR3 is 14 residues long. V was trimmed by 7 bases and J by 0 bases, leaving 13 bases between them. From germline, CDR1 is MNHEY and CDR2 SMNVEV (reference sequence). CDR3 coding DNA: TGTGCCAGCACCGCCAGTGAGACCTCCTACGAGCAGTACTTC. Amino acid sequence: CASTASETSYEQYF.